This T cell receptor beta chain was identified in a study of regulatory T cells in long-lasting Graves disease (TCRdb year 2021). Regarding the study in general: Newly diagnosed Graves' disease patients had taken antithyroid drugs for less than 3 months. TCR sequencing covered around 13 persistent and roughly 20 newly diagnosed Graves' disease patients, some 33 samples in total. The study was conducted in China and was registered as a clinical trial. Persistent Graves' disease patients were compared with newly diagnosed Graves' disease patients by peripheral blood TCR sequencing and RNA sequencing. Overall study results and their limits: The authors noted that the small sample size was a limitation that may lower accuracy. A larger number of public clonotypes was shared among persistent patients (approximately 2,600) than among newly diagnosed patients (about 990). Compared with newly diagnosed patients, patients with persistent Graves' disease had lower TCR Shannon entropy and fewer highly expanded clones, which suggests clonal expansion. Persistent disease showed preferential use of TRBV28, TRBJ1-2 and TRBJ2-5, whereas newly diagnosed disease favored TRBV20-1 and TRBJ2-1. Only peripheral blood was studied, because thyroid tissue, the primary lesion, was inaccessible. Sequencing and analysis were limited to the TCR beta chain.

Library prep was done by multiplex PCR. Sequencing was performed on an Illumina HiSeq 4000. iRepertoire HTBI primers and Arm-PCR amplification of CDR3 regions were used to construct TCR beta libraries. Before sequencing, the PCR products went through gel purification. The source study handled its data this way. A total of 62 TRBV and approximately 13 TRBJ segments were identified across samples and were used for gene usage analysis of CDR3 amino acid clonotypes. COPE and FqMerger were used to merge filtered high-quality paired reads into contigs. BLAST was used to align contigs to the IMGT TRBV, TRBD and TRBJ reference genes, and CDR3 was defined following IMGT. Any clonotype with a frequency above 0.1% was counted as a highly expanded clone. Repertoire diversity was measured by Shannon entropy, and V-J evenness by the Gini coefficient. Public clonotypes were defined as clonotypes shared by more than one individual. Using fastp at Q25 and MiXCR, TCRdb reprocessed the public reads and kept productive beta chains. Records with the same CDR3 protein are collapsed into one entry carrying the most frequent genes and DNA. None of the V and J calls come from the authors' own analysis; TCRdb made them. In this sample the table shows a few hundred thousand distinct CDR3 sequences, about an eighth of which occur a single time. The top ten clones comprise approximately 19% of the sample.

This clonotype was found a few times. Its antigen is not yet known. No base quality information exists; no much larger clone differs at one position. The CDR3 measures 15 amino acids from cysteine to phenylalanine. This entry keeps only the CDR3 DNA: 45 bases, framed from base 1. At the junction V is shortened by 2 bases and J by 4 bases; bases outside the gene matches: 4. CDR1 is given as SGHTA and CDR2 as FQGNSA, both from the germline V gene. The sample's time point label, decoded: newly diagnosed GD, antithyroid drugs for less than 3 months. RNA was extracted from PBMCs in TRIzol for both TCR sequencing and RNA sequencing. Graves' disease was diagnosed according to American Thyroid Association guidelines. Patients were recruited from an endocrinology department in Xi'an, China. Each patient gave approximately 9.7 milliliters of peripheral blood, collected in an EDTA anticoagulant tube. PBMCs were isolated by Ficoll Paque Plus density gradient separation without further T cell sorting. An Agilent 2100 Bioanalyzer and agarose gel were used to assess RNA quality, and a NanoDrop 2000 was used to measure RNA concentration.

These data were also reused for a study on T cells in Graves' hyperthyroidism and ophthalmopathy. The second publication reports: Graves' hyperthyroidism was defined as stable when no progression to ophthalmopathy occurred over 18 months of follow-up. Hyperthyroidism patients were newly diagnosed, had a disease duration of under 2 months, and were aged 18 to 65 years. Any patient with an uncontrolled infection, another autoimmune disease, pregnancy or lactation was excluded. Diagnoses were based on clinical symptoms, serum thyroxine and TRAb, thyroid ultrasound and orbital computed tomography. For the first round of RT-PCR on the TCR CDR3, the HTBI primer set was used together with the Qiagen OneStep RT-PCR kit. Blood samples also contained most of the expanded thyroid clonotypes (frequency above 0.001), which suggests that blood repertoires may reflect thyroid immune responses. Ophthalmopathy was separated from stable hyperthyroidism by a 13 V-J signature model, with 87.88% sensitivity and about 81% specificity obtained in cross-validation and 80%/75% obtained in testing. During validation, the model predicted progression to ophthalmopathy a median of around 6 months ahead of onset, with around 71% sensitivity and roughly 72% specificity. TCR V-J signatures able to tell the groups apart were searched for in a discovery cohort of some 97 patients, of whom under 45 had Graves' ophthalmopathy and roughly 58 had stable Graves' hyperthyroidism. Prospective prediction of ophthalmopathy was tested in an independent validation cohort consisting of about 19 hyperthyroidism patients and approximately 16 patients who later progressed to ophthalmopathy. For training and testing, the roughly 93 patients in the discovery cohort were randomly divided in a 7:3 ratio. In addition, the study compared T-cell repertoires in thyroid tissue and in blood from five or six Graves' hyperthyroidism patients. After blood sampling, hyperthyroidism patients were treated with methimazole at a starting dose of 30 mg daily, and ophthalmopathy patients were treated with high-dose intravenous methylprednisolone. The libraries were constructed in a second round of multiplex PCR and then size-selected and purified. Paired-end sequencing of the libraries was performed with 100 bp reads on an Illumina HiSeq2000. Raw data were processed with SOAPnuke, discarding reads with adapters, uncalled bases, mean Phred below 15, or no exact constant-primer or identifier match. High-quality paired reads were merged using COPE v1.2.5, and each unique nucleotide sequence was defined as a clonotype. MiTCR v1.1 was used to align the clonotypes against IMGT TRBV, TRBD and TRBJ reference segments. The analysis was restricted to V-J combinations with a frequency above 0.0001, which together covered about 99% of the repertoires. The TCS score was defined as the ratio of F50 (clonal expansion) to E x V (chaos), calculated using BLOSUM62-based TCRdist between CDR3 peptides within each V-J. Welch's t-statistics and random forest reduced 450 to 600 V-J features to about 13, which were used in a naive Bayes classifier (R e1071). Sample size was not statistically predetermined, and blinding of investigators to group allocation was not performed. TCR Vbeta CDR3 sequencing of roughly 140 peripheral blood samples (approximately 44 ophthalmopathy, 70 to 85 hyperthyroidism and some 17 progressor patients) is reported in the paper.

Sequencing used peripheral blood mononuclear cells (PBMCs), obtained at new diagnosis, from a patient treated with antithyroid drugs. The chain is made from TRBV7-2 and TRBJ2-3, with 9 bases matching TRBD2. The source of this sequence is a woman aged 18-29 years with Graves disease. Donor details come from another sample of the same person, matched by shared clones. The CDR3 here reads CASSLRGRAPDTQYF. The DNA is TGTGCCAGCAGCTTACGCGGGAGGGCCCCAGATACGCAGTATTTT.